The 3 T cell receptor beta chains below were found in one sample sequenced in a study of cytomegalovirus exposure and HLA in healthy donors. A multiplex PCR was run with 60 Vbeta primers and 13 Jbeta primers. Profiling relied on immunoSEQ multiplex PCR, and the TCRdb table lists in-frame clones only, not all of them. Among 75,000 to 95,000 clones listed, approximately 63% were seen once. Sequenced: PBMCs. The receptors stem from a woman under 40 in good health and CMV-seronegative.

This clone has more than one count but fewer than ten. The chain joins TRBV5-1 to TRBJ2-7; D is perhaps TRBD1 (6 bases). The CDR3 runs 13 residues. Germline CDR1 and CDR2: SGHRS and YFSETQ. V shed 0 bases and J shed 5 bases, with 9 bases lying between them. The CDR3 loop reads CASSLDPGDEQYF. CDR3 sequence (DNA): TGCGCCAGCAGCTTGGACCCAGGGGACGAGCAGTACTTC.

The CDR3 coding sequence is TGTGCCAGCAGCTATACAGGGAACTATGGCTACACCTTC. Its translation: CASSYTGNYGYTF. The V and J genes are TRBV28 and TRBJ1-2, with D possibly matching TRBD1 (6 bases). Germline CDR1 is MDHEN and CDR2 is SYDVKM. V lost 6 bases, J lost 2 bases, and 10 bases lay in between. This CDR3 has 13 residues.

CDR3 sequence reads: CASSPQVSRYEQYF. In DNA form, the CDR3 reads TGTGCCAGCAGCCCCCAGGTGTCGCGTTACGAGCAGTACTTC. The J gene is TRBJ2-7, the V gene TRBV9; D remains ambiguous. The CDR3 sequence is 14 residues long. V was shortened by 4 bases and J by 4 bases, with 15 bases between the two germline ends. The germline CDR1 and CDR2 sequences are SGDLS and YYNGEE.